What follows describes a single TCR beta chain. There is no known antigen for this receptor. The record has no base qualities; no much larger clone is one base away. The trial excluded patients who had a history of autoimmune disease or were on systemic immunosuppression. Peripheral blood for TCR sequencing was collected from all dose cohorts at baseline, on cycle 4 day 1, and on cycle 7 day 1. Samples came from an open-label, multicenter, first-in-human phase I dose-escalation trial of ivuxolimab. Adults with locally advanced or metastatic head and neck squamous cell, hepatocellular, melanoma or renal cell carcinoma were enrolled in the trial. Before TCR sequencing, CD4+ T cells and CD8+ T cells were sorted from peripheral blood as separate populations. The entry originates in a study of OX40 agonist ivuxolimab in advanced cancers. Background for the entire study: Ivuxolimab, which targeted the costimulatory receptor OX40 (CD134), was an agonistic, fully human IgG2 monoclonal antibody. Patients were allowed to have had prior anti-PD-1, anti-PD-L1 or anti-CTLA-4 therapy, and 40% to 45% of the dose-escalation patients had been treated with checkpoint inhibitors. Intravenous ivuxolimab was administered to patients every 2 weeks at six dose levels: 0.01, 0.1, 0.3, 1.5, 3 and 10 mg/kg. Three dose-escalation patients achieved partial responses, one with hepatocellular carcinoma and two with cutaneous melanoma. The dose-escalation cohort was around 83% male with a mean age of approximately 60 years, ranging from roughly 20 to 80. Peripheral TCRbeta sequencing aimed to test whether ivuxolimab altered TCR sequence diversity and caused clonal T-cell expansion. Of the roughly 52 patients in dose escalation, around 19 had hepatocellular carcinoma, about 15 had melanoma, 9 had renal cell carcinoma and 9 had head and neck cancer. The paper covers the monotherapy dose-escalation part of the phase I ivuxolimab trial, which included N of about 50 patients. Here is what the overall study found, with its caveats: The antigen specificity of the clonally expanded peripheral T cells was not determined. In partial responders in the 0.1-3.0 mg/kg groups, normalized peripheral clonal expansion was found to be among the lowest, especially among CD8+ T cells. After ivuxolimab, CD8+ T cells had more expanded clones than CD4+ T cells on average. At doses from 0.1 to 3.0 mg/kg, clonal expansion was seen in both CD4+ and CD8+ blood T cells between baseline and week 6. Low levels of normalized T-cell clonal expansion were also seen in some patients who did not respond.

The cysteine opens and the phenylalanine closes a CDR3 of 13 amino acids. The CDR3 DNA has 39 bases and is translated from base 1. Germline trimming: 4 bases from V, 3 bases from J; junction bases outside gene matches: 3. For CDR1 and CDR2, the germline V gene (reference sequence) lists GTSNPN and SVGIG. To sequence the TCRbeta CDR3 region, genomic DNA was isolated from the sorted cells. The immunoSEQ Assay was used for sequencing of TCRbeta CDR3 regions. TCRdb's version of the immuneACCESS table is confined to in-frame rearrangements and falls short of the full clone set. An unresolved V gene accounts for under half of the shortfall where checked; the remainder is of unknown origin. This sample has about 77,000 clones in its table, and about nine tenths of those were observed once. Clones ranked in the top ten supply 6.2% of the sample.

The input for sequencing was CD4+ or CD8+ T cells sorted from blood, taken in a trial of the OX40 agonist ivuxolimab. The TCR was taken from an adult with an advanced solid tumor such as melanoma, head and neck, liver or kidney cancer. The sequence is built from TRBV30 and TRBJ1-5, and 7 junction bases match TRBD1. At the DNA level, the sequence is TGTGCCTGGAAGGGACAGTACAATCAGCCCCAGCATTTT. Protein translation: CAWKGQYNQPQHF.